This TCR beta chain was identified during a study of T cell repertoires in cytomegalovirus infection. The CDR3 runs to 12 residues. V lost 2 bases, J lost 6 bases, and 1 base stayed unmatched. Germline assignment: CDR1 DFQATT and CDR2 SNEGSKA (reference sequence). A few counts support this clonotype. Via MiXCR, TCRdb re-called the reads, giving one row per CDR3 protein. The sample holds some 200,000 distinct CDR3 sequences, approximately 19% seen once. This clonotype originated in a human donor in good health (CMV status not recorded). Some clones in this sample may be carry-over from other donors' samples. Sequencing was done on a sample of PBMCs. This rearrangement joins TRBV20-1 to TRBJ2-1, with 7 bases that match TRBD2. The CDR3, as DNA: TGCAGTGCTAGACGGACTAGCAATGAGCAGTTCTTC. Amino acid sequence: CSARRTSNEQFF.